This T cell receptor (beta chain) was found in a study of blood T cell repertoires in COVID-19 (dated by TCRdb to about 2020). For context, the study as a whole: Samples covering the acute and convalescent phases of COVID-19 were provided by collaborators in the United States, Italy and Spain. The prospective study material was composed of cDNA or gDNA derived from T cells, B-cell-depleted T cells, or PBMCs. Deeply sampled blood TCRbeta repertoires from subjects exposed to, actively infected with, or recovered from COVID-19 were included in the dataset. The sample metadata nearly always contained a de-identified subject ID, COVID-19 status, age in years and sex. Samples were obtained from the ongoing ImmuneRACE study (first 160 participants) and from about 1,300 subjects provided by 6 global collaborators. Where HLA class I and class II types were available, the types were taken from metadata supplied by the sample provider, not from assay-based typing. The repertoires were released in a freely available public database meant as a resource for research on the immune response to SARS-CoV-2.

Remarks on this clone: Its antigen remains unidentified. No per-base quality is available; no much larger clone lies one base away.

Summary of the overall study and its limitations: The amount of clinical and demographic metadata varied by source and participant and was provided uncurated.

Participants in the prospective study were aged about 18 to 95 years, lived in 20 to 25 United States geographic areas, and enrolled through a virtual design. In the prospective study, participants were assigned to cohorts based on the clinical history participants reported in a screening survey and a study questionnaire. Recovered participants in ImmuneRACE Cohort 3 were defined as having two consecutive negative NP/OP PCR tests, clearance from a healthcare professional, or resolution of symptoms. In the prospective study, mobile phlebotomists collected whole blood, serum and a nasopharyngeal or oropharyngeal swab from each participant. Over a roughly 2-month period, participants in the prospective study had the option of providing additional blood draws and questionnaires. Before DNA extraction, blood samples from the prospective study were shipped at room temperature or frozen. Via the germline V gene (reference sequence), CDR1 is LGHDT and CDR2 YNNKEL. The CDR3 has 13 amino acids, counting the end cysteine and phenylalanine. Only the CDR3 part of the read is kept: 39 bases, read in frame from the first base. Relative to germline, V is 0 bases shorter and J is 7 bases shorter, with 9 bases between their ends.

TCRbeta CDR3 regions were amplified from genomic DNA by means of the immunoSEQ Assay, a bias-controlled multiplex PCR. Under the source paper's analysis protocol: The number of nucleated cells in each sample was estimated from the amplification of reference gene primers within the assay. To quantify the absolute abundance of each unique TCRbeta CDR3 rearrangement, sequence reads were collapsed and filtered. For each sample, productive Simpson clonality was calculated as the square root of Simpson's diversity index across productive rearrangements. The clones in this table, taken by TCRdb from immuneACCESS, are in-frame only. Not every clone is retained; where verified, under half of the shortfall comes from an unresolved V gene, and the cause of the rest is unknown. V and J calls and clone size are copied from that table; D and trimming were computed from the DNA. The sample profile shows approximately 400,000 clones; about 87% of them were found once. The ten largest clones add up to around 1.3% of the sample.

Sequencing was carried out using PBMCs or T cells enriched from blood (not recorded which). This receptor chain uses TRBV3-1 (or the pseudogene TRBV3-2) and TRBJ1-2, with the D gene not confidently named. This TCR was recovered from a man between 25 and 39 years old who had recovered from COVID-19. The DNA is TGTGCCAGCAGCCAAGAAGAGAGTCGTGGCTACACCTTC. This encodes CASSQEESRGYTF.